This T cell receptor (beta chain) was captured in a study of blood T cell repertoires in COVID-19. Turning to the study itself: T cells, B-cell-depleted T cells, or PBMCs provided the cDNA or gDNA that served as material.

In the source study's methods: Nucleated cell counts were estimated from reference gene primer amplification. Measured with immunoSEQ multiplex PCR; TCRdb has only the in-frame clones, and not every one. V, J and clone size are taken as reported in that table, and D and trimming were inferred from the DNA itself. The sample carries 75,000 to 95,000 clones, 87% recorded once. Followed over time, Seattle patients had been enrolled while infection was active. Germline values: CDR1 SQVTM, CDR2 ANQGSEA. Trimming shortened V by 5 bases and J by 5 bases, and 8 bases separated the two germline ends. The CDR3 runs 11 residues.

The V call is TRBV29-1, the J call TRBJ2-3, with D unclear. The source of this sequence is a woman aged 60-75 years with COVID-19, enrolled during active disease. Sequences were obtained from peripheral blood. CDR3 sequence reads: CSVLVGDTQYF. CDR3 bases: TGCAGCGTTTTGGTCGGAGATACGCAGTATTTT.